Listed below are T cell receptor beta chains from one sample, sequenced in a study of T cell changes during pregnancy in multiple sclerosis. Profiled with immunoSEQ multiplex PCR; TCRdb holds only in-frame clones, not every one. The table has 57,000 or so clones, roughly 88% seen once; the top ten hold 1% to 1.5%. The sequenced sample was peripheral blood, obtained in the second trimester of pregnancy. The receptor source for this set is a female donor with multiple sclerosis, enrolled in a pregnancy study. CDR3s include the opening cysteine and the closing phenylalanine or tryptophan. The D gene is left open where the match is weak. Rows may omit the clone size; those that give it use once, few, many or a size class.

v_gene	abundance	d_gene	j_gene	CDR3nt	CDR3aa
TRBV4-3	NA	NA	TRBJ2-5	TGCGCCAGCAGCCAAGATGTATCGAGATCGGAGACCCAGTACTTC	CASSQDVSRSETQYF
TRBV30	NA	NA	TRBJ1-5	TGTGCCTGGAGTATTCAGGGGAGTCAGCCCCAGCATTTT	CAWSIQGSQPQHF
TRBV6-5	NA	NA	TRBJ1-5	TGTGCCAGCAGCTTATACCAGGGGCAGCCCCAGCATTTT	CASSLYQGQPQHF
TRBV2	NA	NA	TRBJ2-7	TGTGCCAGCAGTCCAGACGGGACTTCCGAGCAGTACTTC	CASSPDGTSEQYF
TRBV6-5	once	NA	TRBJ1-2	TGTGCCAGCAGTTACGCGGGACGGTTCCAGGGCTACACCTTC	CASSYAGRFQGYTF
TRBV30	NA	NA	TRBJ2-5	TGTGCCTGGAGCCGAAGGGGTGAGACCCAGTACTTC	CAWSRRGETQYF
TRBV11-3	NA	NA	TRBJ2-1	TGTGCCAGCGGCCGCGGAGGTGACAATGAGCAGTTCTTC	CASGRGGDNEQFF
TRBV7-3	NA	TRBD1	TRBJ1-6	TGTGCCAGCAGCTTAAGACAGGGGTATTCACCCCTCCACTTT	CASSLRQGYSPLHF
TRBV2	NA	TRBD1	TRBJ1-2	TGTGCCAGCAGTGAAGACAGGGGAAACTATGGCTACACCTTC	CASSEDRGNYGYTF
TRBV27	NA	NA	TRBJ2-7	TGTGCCAGCAGTTTCAACACAGGGAACCCTTACGAGCAGTACTTC	CASSFNTGNPYEQYF
TRBV7-9	NA	TRBD1	TRBJ2-3	TGTGCCAGCAGCGGGCCCGGGACAGGGGAGGGCACGCAGTATTTT	CASSGPGTGEGTQYF
TRBV6-6	NA	NA	TRBJ1-4	TGTGCCAGCAGCCGAACCTCGGTGGAGACTAATGAAAAACTGTTTTTT	CASSRTSVETNEKLFF
TRBV2	NA	NA	TRBJ1-2	TGTGCCAGCAGTGAGGGGCAGGGAGGGTATGGCTACACCTTC	CASSEGQGGYGYTF
TRBV11-2	NA	NA	TRBJ1-3	TGTGCCAGCAGCTTCAGAATAAACACCATATATTTT	CASSFRINTIYF
TRBV7-9	NA	NA	TRBJ2-2	TGTGCCAGCAGCCGTTATGACACCGGGGAGCTGTTTTTT	CASSRYDTGELFF
TRBV6-6	NA	TRBD1	TRBJ1-1	TGTGCCAGCAGTTCCCCTAGGACAGGGGCGAACACTGAAGCTTTCTTT	CASSSPRTGANTEAFF
TRBV27	once	NA	TRBJ2-7	TGTGCCAGCAGTTTATCCCGGGACACATCCTACGAGCAGTACTTC	CASSLSRDTSYEQYF
TRBV7-6	NA	NA	TRBJ2-5	TGTGCCAGCAGCTTAGCACGGGGAGAGACCCAGTACTTC	CASSLARGETQYF
TRBV14	NA	NA	TRBJ2-1	TGTGCCAGCAGCCCTTTAGGGCTAGATCTCCACCAGGGATTCTTC	CASSPLGLDLHQGFF
TRBV2	NA	NA	TRBJ2-2	TGTGCCAGCAGTGCCTCCTGGACAGACGCGAACACCGGGGAGCTGTTTTTT	CASSASWTDANTGELFF
TRBV9	NA	NA	TRBJ1-6	TGTGCCAGCAGCGTAAACCAGGGGATTTCACCCCTCCACTTT	CASSVNQGISPLHF
TRBV2	NA	NA	TRBJ1-6	TGTGCCAGCAGCGTGGGGGCGAGGCATTCACCCCTCCACTTT	CASSVGARHSPLHF
TRBV5-1	NA	NA	TRBJ2-3	TGCGCCAGCAGCTCGGTTGACAGTCGCACAGATACGCAGTATTTT	CASSSVDSRTDTQYF
TRBV9	once	NA	TRBJ1-4	TGTGCCAGCAGCCAAAATACCGGGGAAAAACTGTTTTTT	CASSQNTGEKLFF
TRBV9	NA	NA	TRBJ2-5	TGTGCCAGCAGCGTACGGGGCCGGGGGGAGACCCAGTACTTC	CASSVRGRGETQYF
TRBV19	NA	NA	TRBJ1-5	TGTGCCAGTAGTATAGACATCAATCAGCCCCAGCATTTT	CASSIDINQPQHF
TRBV29-1	NA	TRBD1	TRBJ1-2	TGCAGCGTCCGGTCCTCCCTCGCAGGGACAGGGATTTACTATGGCTACACCTTC	CSVRSSLAGTGIYYGYTF